A selection of T cell receptor beta chains follows, all from one sample in a study of shared clonotypes between healthy human individuals. Method: immunoSEQ multiplex PCR; TCRdb's copy keeps in-frame clones and lacks some. The data show over 800,000 clones, with 80% to 95% seen just once and less than 25% held by the top ten. The source material was naive CD8+ T cells sorted from blood. The receptors derive from a man aged 25-45 years in good health. Both conserved end residues are part of each CDR3. Fields, in order: clone size, V gene, J gene, D gene, CDR3 protein, CDR3 DNA. A D gene is named only where the DNA matches it firmly. Only some rows state a clone size, as once, few, many or a class for expanded clones.

>NA|TRBV25-1|TRBJ2-5|NA
CASSRGETQYF
TGTGCCAGCAGTAGAGGGGAGACCCAGTACTTC
>NA|TRBV7-9|TRBJ2-1|NA
CASSLTGSPYNEQFF
TGTGCCAGCAGCTTAACCGGGAGCCCCTACAATGAGCAGTTCTTC
>NA|TRBV27|TRBJ2-7|TRBD2
CASSPLAGGLYSEQYF
TGTGCCAGCAGTCCCTTAGCGGGAGGGCTCTACTCCGAGCAGTACTTC
>NA|TRBV11-3|TRBJ2-1|TRBD2
CASSLGSSGPIYNEQFF
TGTGCCAGCAGCTTAGGGTCTAGCGGGCCCATATACAATGAGCAGTTCTTC
>once|TRBV29-1|TRBJ2-1|NA
CSVEAADSYNEQFF
TGCAGCGTTGAAGCCGCGGACTCCTACAATGAGCAGTTCTTC
>NA|TRBV11-2|TRBJ2-1|NA
CASSELDEQFF
TGTGCCAGCAGCGAGTTGGATGAGCAGTTCTTC
>NA|TRBV15|TRBJ1-5|NA
CATSRDRGSQPQHF
TGTGCCACCAGCAGAGATCGGGGGAGTCAGCCCCAGCATTTT
>NA|TRBV6-1|TRBJ2-7|NA
CASSESRGLYSYEQYF
TGTGCCAGCAGTGAATCAAGAGGCCTCTACTCCTACGAGCAGTACTTC
>NA|TRBV28|TRBJ1-1|NA
CASSLRGRNTEAFF
TGTGCCAGCAGTTTACGGGGGAGGAACACTGAAGCTTTCTTT
>NA|TRBV7-2|TRBJ2-1|NA
CASSPKFGDRYNEQFF
TGTGCCAGCAGCCCCAAATTCGGTGACAGGTACAATGAGCAGTTCTTC
>NA|TRBV7-9|TRBJ2-5|TRBD1
CASSLGPTRGMWETQYF
TGTGCCAGCAGCCTAGGGCCCACCAGGGGGATGTGGGAGACCCAGTACTTC
>NA|TRBV7-9|TRBJ2-7|TRBD1
CASSPPDRVSYEQYF
TGTGCCAGCAGCCCCCCGGACAGGGTCTCCTACGAGCAGTACTTC
>NA|TRBV15|TRBJ1-1|NA
CATSRDLLYGTEAFF
TGTGCCACCAGCAGAGATCTCTTGTATGGGACTGAAGCTTTCTTT
>NA|TRBV7-2|TRBJ2-3|NA
CASSLGASGSTDTQYF
TGTGCCAGCAGCTTGGGGGCTAGCGGAAGCACAGATACGCAGTATTTT
>NA|TRBV2|TRBJ2-1|TRBD2
CASSPTSGRVVGNEQFF
TGTGCCAGCAGCCCAACTAGCGGGAGAGTGGTGGGCAATGAGCAGTTCTTC
>once|TRBV11-2|TRBJ2-7|NA
CASSSALGRRAYEQYF
TGTGCCAGCAGCTCTGCATTGGGACGGAGAGCGTACGAGCAGTACTTC
>few|TRBV6-5|TRBJ2-1|NA
CASRGVNNEQFF
TGTGCCAGCAGAGGCGTGAACAATGAGCAGTTCTTC
>NA|TRBV13|TRBJ1-5|NA
CASSVGGSNQPQHF
TGTGCCAGCAGCGTGGGGGGCTCCAATCAGCCCCAGCATTTT
>NA|TRBV4-3|TRBJ2-7|NA
CASSQDRTVFSYEQYF
TGCGCCAGCAGCCAAGATAGAACGGTTTTTTCCTACGAGCAGTACTTC
>NA|TRBV5-3|TRBJ2-1|NA
CARRVGGVPMDEQFF
TGTGCCAGAAGAGTGGGTGGGGTCCCGATGGATGAGCAGTTCTTC
>NA|TRBV10-2|TRBJ2-6|TRBD2
CASRPPGGTNVLTF
TGCGCCAGCAGGCCCCCGGGGGGAACCAACGTCCTGACTTTC
>NA|TRBV28|TRBJ2-1|TRBD1
CASSITGTGYNEQFF
TGTGCCAGCAGTATCACCGGGACAGGCTACAATGAGCAGTTCTTC
>NA|TRBV14|TRBJ2-7|NA
CASSQGGNEQYF
TGTGCCAGCAGCCAAGGGGGTAACGAGCAGTACTTC
>NA|TRBV13|TRBJ2-1|NA
CASSQMASQPDEQFF
TGTGCCAGCAGCCAAATGGCCTCTCAGCCCGATGAGCAGTTCTTC
>NA|TRBV7-9|TRBJ2-2|NA
CASSLIPGRTGELFF
TGTGCCAGCAGCTTAATTCCGGGACGCACCGGGGAGCTGTTTTTT
>few|TRBV4-1|TRBJ2-2|NA
CASSQDTGVPGELFF
TGCGCCAGCAGCCAAGATACGGGAGTCCCCGGGGAGCTGTTTTTT
>NA|TRBV7-9|TRBJ1-1|NA
CASSSEQGLLNTEAFF
TGTGCCAGCAGCTCCGAACAGGGTTTGCTGAACACTGAAGCTTTCTTT
>NA|TRBV27|TRBJ2-1|NA
CASARRSNEQFF
TGTGCCAGCGCACGGCGGAGCAATGAGCAGTTCTTC
>NA|TRBV28|TRBJ2-5|NA
CASSFRLAGEQYF
TGTGCCAGCAGTTTTCGGCTAGCTGGGGAGCAGTACTTC
>NA|TRBV27|TRBJ1-5|NA
CANHQPNGGNQPQHF
TGTGCCAACCACCAACCTAACGGAGGCAATCAGCCCCAGCATTTT
>NA|TRBV6-5|TRBJ2-7|NA
CASSLFGSVSYEQYF
TGTGCCAGCAGTTTATTCGGGAGCGTCTCCTACGAGCAGTACTTC
>NA|TRBV4-1|TRBJ1-4|NA
CASSQEESTNEKLFF
TGCGCCAGCAGCCAAGAGGAGTCAACTAATGAAAAACTGTTTTTT
>NA|TRBV2|TRBJ2-5|NA
CASSAGGVYETQYF
TGTGCCAGCAGTGCGGGTGGTGTTTACGAGACCCAGTACTTC
>NA|TRBV6-1|TRBJ1-2|NA
CASSEFLSYGGDGYTF
TGTGCCAGCAGTGAATTTCTATCTTATGGCGGCGATGGCTACACCTTC
>NA|TRBV9|TRBJ1-5|NA
CASSVSGAMSQPQHF
TGTGCCAGCAGCGTATCGGGGGCCATGAGTCAGCCCCAGCATTTT
>NA|TRBV7-9|TRBJ1-1|NA
CASSPSPGQGTEAFF
TGTGCCAGCAGCCCCAGTCCAGGGCAGGGCACTGAAGCTTTCTTT
>NA|TRBV27|TRBJ2-3|NA
CASSLVHAIGGRTDTQYF
TGTGCCAGCAGTTTGGTGCATGCCATAGGGGGAAGGACAGATACGCAGTATTTT
>NA|TRBV7-6|TRBJ2-1|TRBD2
CASSSRLVSGRAFDEQFF
TGTGCCAGCAGCTCCCGACTGGTTAGCGGGAGGGCCTTCGATGAGCAGTTCTTC
>NA|TRBV27|TRBJ2-3|TRBD1
CASSSWTGSDTQYF
TGTGCCAGCAGTTCGTGGACAGGTTCAGATACGCAGTATTTT
>NA|TRBV4-1|TRBJ2-4|TRBD1
CASSQSQGAENIQYF
TGCGCCAGCAGCCAGAGCCAGGGGGCTGAAAACATTCAGTACTTC
>NA|TRBV30|TRBJ2-1|NA
CAWREGWGEQFF
TGTGCCTGGAGGGAAGGGTGGGGTGAGCAGTTCTTC
>NA|TRBV4-1|TRBJ2-1|NA
CASSLGAGVNNEQFF
TGCGCCAGCAGCCTGGGGGCGGGAGTGAACAATGAGCAGTTCTTC
>NA|TRBV9|TRBJ2-1|TRBD2
CASSVSGSSNEQFF
TGTGCCAGCAGCGTTAGCGGGAGCAGCAATGAGCAGTTCTTC
>NA|TRBV7-9|TRBJ2-7|TRBD2
CASSSGLAYEQYF
TGTGCCAGCAGCTCGGGACTAGCCTACGAGCAGTACTTC
>NA|TRBV7-9|TRBJ2-7|TRBD2
CASSIDSGQYEQYF
TGTGCCAGCAGCATAGATAGCGGGCAATACGAGCAGTACTTC
>NA|TRBV27|TRBJ2-1|NA
CASSLGGSGNEQFF
TGTGCCAGCAGTTTAGGGGGGTCCGGCAATGAGCAGTTCTTC
>NA|TRBV5-1|TRBJ2-3|NA
CASSYSGTPTDTQYF
TGCGCCAGCAGCTATAGCGGAACCCCCACAGATACGCAGTATTTT
>NA|TRBV19|TRBJ2-1|TRBD2
CASSIAGEGNNEQFF
TGTGCCAGTAGTATCGCGGGAGAAGGGAACAATGAGCAGTTCTTC
>NA|TRBV5-5|TRBJ2-1|TRBD1
CASSLAKTGITYNEQFF
TGTGCCAGCAGCTTGGCCAAGACAGGGATCACCTACAATGAGCAGTTCTTC
>once|TRBV9|TRBJ2-7|NA
CASSRRTGPYEQYF
TGTGCCAGCAGCCGACGAACAGGGCCCTACGAGCAGTACTTC
>NA|TRBV6-1|TRBJ1-1|NA
CASTLFEAFF
TGTGCCAGCACCCTTTTTGAAGCTTTCTTT
>NA|TRBV7-8|TRBJ1-5|TRBD1
CASSSYRGNQPQHF
TGTGCCAGCAGCTCTTACAGGGGGAATCAGCCCCAGCATTTT
>NA|TRBV9|TRBJ2-3|NA
CASSVGSDSSTDTQYF
TGTGCCAGCAGCGTAGGATCGGATTCTAGCACAGATACGCAGTATTTT
>NA|TRBV29-1|TRBJ1-2|NA
CSVQPANYGYTF
TGCAGCGTTCAGCCGGCGAACTATGGCTACACCTTC
>NA|TRBV13|TRBJ2-2|NA
CASSPKRTGELFF
TGTGCCAGCAGTCCTAAGAGAACCGGGGAGCTGTTTTTT